This T cell receptor beta chain was recorded in a study of Graves' ophthalmopathy and Graves' hyperthyroidism. Study information: Peripheral blood sampling occurred at initial diagnosis, before any treatment. Findings and limits, study-wide: Thyroid clonotypes that were expanded above 0.001 frequency mostly also appeared in blood.

This clonotype occurred many times. Its target is not known. As the template, RNA transcripts were used to amplify TCR beta CDR3 regions. HTBI-primed RT-PCR formed the first round, and a multiplex PCR formed the second. MiXCR, run by TCRdb on the multiplex PCR reads, gives a single entry per CDR3 protein. The sample lists roughly 400,000 distinct CDR3 sequences, 15% to 20% occurring once. Deletions cut 4 bases from V and 2 bases from J, with 11 bases between. Germline assignment: CDR1 MGHRA and CDR2 YSYEKL. CDR3 length equals 14 residues. Symptoms, serum thyroxine and TRAb, thyroid ultrasound, and orbital computed tomography formed the diagnostic basis. A volume of approximately 9.2 ml of fresh peripheral blood supplied the PBMCs.

The specimen sequenced was peripheral blood. This TCR was sampled from a woman between 18 and 29 years old with Graves' ophthalmopathy. The chain has TRBV4-1 and TRBJ2-5, with D hard to call. The CDR3 reads CASSLIGEQETQYF. The CDR3 nucleotides are TGCGCCAGCAGCCTCATAGGAGAACAAGAGACCCAGTACTTC.